This TCR beta chain was captured by sequencing in a study of early T cells in non-severe SARS-CoV-2 infection. Study-wide results and limits: VDJdb matching favored anti-spike CD8 responses, missing private and CD4 specificities.

This clonotype has a handful of counts. Its antigen is unidentified. Unique molecular identifiers (one per individual cDNA molecule) were attached. TCRdb passed the 5' RACE reads through MiXCR, listing each CDR3 protein once. The table shows about 100,000 distinct CDR3 sequences, with 9% to 13% occurring only once. Germline V gene lookup returns CDR1 MDHEN and CDR2 SYDVKM. The CDR3 is 13 amino acids. The V gene lost 5 bases and the J gene lost 6 bases, with 14 bases spanning the gap. The chain joins TRBV28 to TRBJ2-7; D is possibly TRBD1 (6 bases). What was sequenced was whole blood. The source of this sequence is an adult who was a healthcare worker with PCR-confirmed SARS-CoV-2 infection or an uninfected control (not recorded which). The CDR3 spells CASSPGDIGEQYF. The CDR3 coding sequence is TGTGCCAGCAGTCCAGGGGACATCGGCGAGCAGTACTTC.